A selection of T cell receptor beta chains follows, all from one sample in a study of human T cells and chemical hapten exposure. TCRdb recomputed calls from the RACE reads with MiXCR, one row per CDR3 protein. The sample contains about 52,000 distinct CDR3 sequences, more than 9% of which appear only once. Specimen: whole blood, collected in connection with sensitization to the hapten diphenylcyclopropenone (DPC). Every receptor here comes from a woman between 25 and 40 years old with alopecia areata. Some clones in this sample may be carry-over from other donors' samples. Each CDR3 is given with its conserved first and last residue. The order of the fields is V gene, D gene, J gene, clone size, CDR3 DNA, CDR3 protein. D genes are given only for firm matches. Rows give clone size only sometimes, using once, few, many, or a class for an expanded clone.

TRBV5-5	-	TRBJ1-5	many	TGTGCCAGCAGCCCAATCTCCTCGGGAGGGGGTGTTCAGCCCCAGCATTTT	CASSPISSGGGVQPQHF
TRBV29-1	TRBD1	TRBJ2-1	few	TGCAGCGTTGAAGACACAGGGGGTTCCTACAATGAGCAGTTCTTC	CSVEDTGGSYNEQFF
TRBV28	TRBD2	TRBJ2-1	few	TGTGCCAGCAGAGCCGGGGGGGGGGAGTTCTTC	CASRAGGGEFF
TRBV15	TRBD1	TRBJ1-6	-	TGTGCCACCAGCAGAGATCGGGGACAGGGAGGATCACCCCTCCACTTT	CATSRDRGQGGSPLHF
TRBV18	TRBD1	TRBJ2-7	-	TGTGCCAGCTCAATACGGGACAGAATGGGCGAGCAGTACTTC	CASSIRDRMGEQYF
TRBV15	-	TRBJ1-1	-	TGTGCCACCAGCGGTCGGACAGAAATGAACACTGAAGCTTTCTTT	CATSGRTEMNTEAFF
TRBV5-6	-	TRBJ2-5	few	TGTGCCAGCAGCTCCCCCGAGGGGAAAGAGACCCAGTACTTC	CASSSPEGKETQYF
TRBV6-6	TRBD2	TRBJ2-7	-	TGTGCCAGCACTAGACTAGCGGGGACCGAGCAGTACTTC	CASTRLAGTEQYF
TRBV30	-	TRBJ1-2	few	TGTGCCTGGAGTGTACAGCCGGGGGCTAACTATGGCTACACCTTC	CAWSVQPGANYGYTF
TRBV7-2	-	TRBJ2-3	-	TGTGCCAGCGGTATAGGAACGGGTACGCAGTATTTT	CASGIGTGTQYF
TRBV20-1	TRBD2	TRBJ2-3	-	TGCAGTGCTAGCTCCCCGGCTAGCGGAACAGATACGCAGTATTTT	CSASSPASGTDTQYF
TRBV28	-	TRBJ1-4	few	TGTGCCAGCAGGCCCCCGGGAGAAAAACTGTTTTTT	CASRPPGEKLFF
TRBV5-1	-	TRBJ2-5	-	TGCGCCAGCAGCAAGGAACCGGCGGTAGAGACCCAGTACTTC	CASSKEPAVETQYF
TRBV3-1	-	TRBJ1-3	many	TGTGCCAGCAGCCTCAACACGGCTGGAAACACCATATATTTT	CASSLNTAGNTIYF